The 11 T cell receptor beta chains reported below all come from one sample, sequenced in a study of shared clonotypes between healthy human individuals. TCRdb's copy holds only in-frame clones and misses some; the assay was immunoSEQ multiplex PCR. Of roughly 700,000 clones in the sample, approximately 79% were seen once. Sequenced material: memory CD4+ T cells sorted from blood. Subset noted: CD45RA-negative fraction. Receptors originate from a woman aged 25 to 45 in good health.

The J gene is TRBJ1-5, the V gene TRBV7-2; D is uncertain. The CDR3 spans 15 residues. Trimming took 2 bases from V and 3 from J, leaving 11 bases between them. Germline-derived CDR1 and CDR2 are SGHTA and FQGNSA. The DNA of the CDR3 is TGTGCCAGCAGCTTAAAGGCAGGCTCCAATCAGCCCCAGCATTTT. Translating it yields CASSLKAGSNQPQHF.

This rearrangement joins TRBV30 to TRBJ1-1; TRBD1 is a possible D gene (5 bases). This CDR3 is built from 15 residues. V was shortened by 0 bases and J by 3 bases, with 14 bases between the two germline ends. Per the germline V gene, CDR1 is GTSNPN and CDR2 is SVGIG (reference sequence). The CDR3 DNA reads TGTGCCTGGAGTGTACTGGCAAGAGGGGACACTGAAGCTTTCTTT. This encodes CAWSVLARGDTEAFF.

This clone was recorded a few times. The rearrangement links TRBV29-1 to TRBJ2-3; no firm D call. The germline V gene has CDR1 SQVTM and CDR2 ANQGSEA. The V and J ends lost 5 bases and 0 bases respectively, with 9 bases between them. There are 13 residues in the CDR3. CDR3 in amino acids: CSVRAFSTDTQYF. The CDR3 DNA follows: TGCAGCGTTCGCGCCTTCAGCACAGATACGCAGTATTTT.

This sequence joins TRBV6-4 and TRBJ1-1; TRBD1 might be the D (6 bases). V lost 0 bases, J lost 2 bases, and 10 bases lay in between. CDR1 and CDR2 from the germline V gene are MRHNA and SNTAGT. The CDR3 loop spans 15 amino acids. The DNA of the CDR3 is TGTGCCAGCAGTGACTCTTACAGGGCCAACACTGAAGCTTTCTTT. Protein: CASSDSYRANTEAFF.

This clone was detected only a few times. The V call is TRBV5-6, the J call TRBJ1-2; TRBD1 matches 7 bases. The germline V gene encodes CDR1 SGHDT and CDR2 YYEEEE. The CDR3 has 15 residues. V gave up 3 bases and J gave up 1 base; unmatched junction bases: 6. CDR3 sequence reads: CASSSLDRRNYGYTF. CDR3 DNA sequence: TGTGCCAGCAGCTCCTTGGACAGGCGTAACTATGGCTACACCTTC.

In this sample, this clone turned up a few times. DNA for the CDR3: TGTGCCAGCAGTCGCGGCGACAGGGGAATTTCTGGGGCCAACGTCCTGACTTTC. Amino acid sequence: CASSRGDRGISGANVLTF. J is TRBJ2-6 and V is TRBV11-2, with 8 bases lining up with TRBD1. Germline V CDR1 and CDR2: SGHAT, FQNNGV. The V and J ends lost 6 bases and 1 base, in that order; junction bases with no gene match: 11. The CDR3 runs 18 residues.

This clone was counted a few times. This sequence joins TRBV15 and TRBJ1-4, with TRBD1 matching over 7 bases. Germline CDR1 and CDR2: LNHNV and YYDKDF (reference sequence). The CDR3 has 16 amino acids. The ends lost 2 bases at V and 7 bases at J; junction bases unmatched: 10. CDR3 region: CATSRPLDRRGEKLFF. The CDR3 nucleotides are TGTGCCACCAGCAGACCTCTGGACAGGCGAGGTGAAAAACTGTTTTTT.

The J gene is TRBJ2-6, the V gene TRBV27, with 12 bases aligning to TRBD1. The CDR3 is made up of 17 amino acids. CDR1 MNHEY and CDR2 SMNVEV come from the germline V gene (reference sequence). The trim removed 5 bases at V and 4 bases at J, leaving 6 bases unmatched. Here the CDR3 reads CASSPGQGAGGANVLTF. The CDR3, as DNA: TGTGCCAGCAGTCCGGGACAGGGGGCGGGAGGGGCCAACGTCCTGACTTTC.

The chain is built from TRBV29-1 and TRBJ1-1, with unresolved D. V was pared by 4 bases and J by 4 bases, with 7 bases between. The germline V gene has CDR1 SQVTM and CDR2 ANQGSEA. The CDR3 sequence is 11 residues long. Written as DNA, the CDR3 is TGCAGCGTTGTATCGAGCACTGAAGCTTTCTTT. Its protein product is CSVVSSTEAFF.

Here the CDR3 reads CASTDRGVTYEQYF. The CDR3 DNA reads TGTGCCAGCACGGACAGGGGCGTTACCTACGAGCAGTACTTC. The chain has TRBV6-1 and TRBJ2-7; 9 bases line up with TRBD1. The CDR3 contains 14 residues. With V trimmed by 7 bases and J by 2 bases, 6 bases remained unmatched. Per germline, CDR1 MNHNS and CDR2 SASEGT.

This clone has only one observation. The chain is built from TRBV7-9 and TRBJ1-2; TRBD1 agrees at 10 bases. Germline loops: CDR1 SEHNR, CDR2 FQNEAQ (reference sequence). The trim removed 2 bases at V and 3 bases at J, leaving 6 bases unmatched. The CDR3 length is 16 residues. The CDR3 DNA reads as TGTGCCAGCAGCTTATCCGATGGGACAGGGGACTATGGCTACACCTTC. Amino acids: CASSLSDGTGDYGYTF.